The clone carrying this T cell receptor beta chain was recorded a few times. Its antigen remains unknown. The data originate from a study of T-cell memory formation after mild COVID-19. Study overall: TCR clustering was largely donor specific.

Researchers used 5'RACE with constant-segment primers to make TCR alpha and TCR beta cDNA libraries that carry sample barcodes and UMIs. A single record per CDR3 protein comes from TCRdb applying MiXCR to the 5' RACE reads. The sample gives roughly 250,000 distinct CDR3 sequences, roughly 15% of which show up once; around 3.8% is in the top ten. This CDR3 is 13 amino acids long. V was pared by 3 bases and J by 0 bases, with 5 bases between. CDR1 and CDR2 (germline): SEHNR, FQNEAQ (reference sequence). General study points: The study detected some responding clones in pre-infection memory, suggesting cross-reactive memory joined.

This sequence originates from a man between 18 and 35 years old who had mild COVID-19 (a few samples of this study predate the infection). Cell type and time point are not known. This rearrangement joins TRBV7-9 to TRBJ2-5; possibly TRBD1 for D (5 bases). The sequencing sample was made of PBMCs or a T cell subset sorted from them (not recorded which). CDR3 region: CASSLGHQETQYF. CDR3 bases: TGTGCCAGCAGCTTGGGGCACCAAGAGACCCAGTACTTC.